One T cell receptor (beta chain) is described in this entry. TCRdb reprocessed the 5' RACE reads via MiXCR and lists one record per CDR3 protein. The sample consists of just over 500,000 distinct CDR3 sequences, 22% of them appearing once. This sample is part of a study of identical twins. All donors were healthy, and all were Caucasian. Germline CDR1 reads KGHSH; CDR2 reads LQKENI. This CDR3 contains 18 residues. V trimming: 5 bases; J trimming: 4 bases; junction bases outside the gene matches: 18. These data also featured in a second study, about T cells expressing NK-cell markers. That report notes: In a few donors, dominant clonotypes made up about 25-60.1% of CD3+CD56-NKG2C+ cells.

Sequenced: CD4+ T cells sorted from blood. This rearrangement joins TRBV18 to TRBJ2-7, with 9 positions matching TRBD1. This sequence was found in a woman under 30 in good health. CDR3 protein: CASSSTPGTGKEGYEQYF. The CDR3 DNA sequence: TGTGCCAGCTCATCAACCCCCGGGACAGGGAAGGAAGGATACGAGCAGTACTTC.